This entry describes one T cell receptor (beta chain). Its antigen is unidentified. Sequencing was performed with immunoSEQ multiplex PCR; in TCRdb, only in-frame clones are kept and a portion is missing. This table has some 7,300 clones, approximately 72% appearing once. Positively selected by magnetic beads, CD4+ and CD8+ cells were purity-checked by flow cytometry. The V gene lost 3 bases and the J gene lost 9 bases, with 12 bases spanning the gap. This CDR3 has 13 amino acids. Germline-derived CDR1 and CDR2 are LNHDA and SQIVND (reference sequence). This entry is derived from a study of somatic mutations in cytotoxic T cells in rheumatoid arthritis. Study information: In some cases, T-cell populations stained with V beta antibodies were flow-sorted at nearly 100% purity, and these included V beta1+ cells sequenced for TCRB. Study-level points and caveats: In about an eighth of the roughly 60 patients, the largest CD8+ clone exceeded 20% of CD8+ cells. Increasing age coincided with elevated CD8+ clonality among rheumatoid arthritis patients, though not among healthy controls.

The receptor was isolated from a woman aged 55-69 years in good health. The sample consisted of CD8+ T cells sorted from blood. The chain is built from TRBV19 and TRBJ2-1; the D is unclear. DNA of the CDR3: TGTGCCAGTAGTATTCCTAGGTTGACTGAGCAGTTCTTC. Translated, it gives CASSIPRLTEQFF. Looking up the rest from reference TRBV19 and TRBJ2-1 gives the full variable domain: DGGITQSPKYLFRKEGQNVTLSCEQNLNHDAMYWYRQDPGQGLRLIYYSQIVNDFQKGDIAEGYSVSREKKESFPLTVTSAQKNPTAFYLCASSIPRLTEQFFGPGTRLTVL.